This T cell receptor beta chain was captured in a study of breast tumors, draining lymph nodes, adjacent tissues. Regarding the study as a whole: Tumor repertoires ranked between lymph nodes and nontumor tissue in diversity, with V and J gene preferences. The lymph node origin of tumor T cells was framed as consistent with a hypothesis, not demonstrated. The data were judged consistent with most tumor T cells coming from lymph node and expanding in tumor.

This clonotype was detected ten times or more. Its target is not known. Samples came from axillary lymph nodes draining the breast cancer. One entry per CDR3 protein results from TCRdb running MiXCR on the multiplex PCR reads. The table has under 350,000 distinct CDR3 sequences, over 25% seen once. The ends were cut back, 7 bases at V and 0 bases at J, with 10 bases in the middle. There are 14 residues in the CDR3. Germline V gene data show CDR1 as LNHDA and CDR2 as SQIVND (reference sequence). The J gene is TRBJ2-1, the V gene TRBV19, with unresolved D. The sequencing sample was made of axillary lymph node tissue. The receptor was derived from a female donor with breast cancer. Some clones in this sample may be carry-over from other donors' samples. Here the CDR3 DNA reads TGTGCCAGTACGGTGGAGAACTCCTACAATGAGCAGTTCTTC. Protein product: CASTVENSYNEQFF.